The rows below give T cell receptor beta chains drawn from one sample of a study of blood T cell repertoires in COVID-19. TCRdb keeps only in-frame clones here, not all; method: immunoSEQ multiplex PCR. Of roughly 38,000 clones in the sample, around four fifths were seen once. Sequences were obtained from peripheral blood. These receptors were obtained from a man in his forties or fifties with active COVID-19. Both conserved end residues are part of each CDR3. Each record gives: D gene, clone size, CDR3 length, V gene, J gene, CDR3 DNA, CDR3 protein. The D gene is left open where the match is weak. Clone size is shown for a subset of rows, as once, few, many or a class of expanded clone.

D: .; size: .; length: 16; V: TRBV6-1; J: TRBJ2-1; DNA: TGTGCCAGCAGTGTCGCGATCTTTAGCTCCTACAATGAGCAGTTCTTC; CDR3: CASSVAIFSSYNEQFF
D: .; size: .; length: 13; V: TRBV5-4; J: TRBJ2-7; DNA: TGTGCCAGCAGCTTGGTTCAAGACGGGGAGCAGTACTTC; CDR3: CASSLVQDGEQYF
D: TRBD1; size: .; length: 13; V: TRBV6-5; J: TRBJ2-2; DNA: TGTGCCAGCGTTGGACAGGGGGGCCGGGAGCTGTTTTTT; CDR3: CASVGQGGRELFF
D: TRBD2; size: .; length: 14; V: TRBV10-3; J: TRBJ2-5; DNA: TGTGCCATCAGTGGACTAGCGTCGTCAGAGACCCAGTACTTC; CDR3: CAISGLASSETQYF
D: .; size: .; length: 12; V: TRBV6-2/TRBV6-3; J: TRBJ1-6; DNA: TGTGCCAGCAGCCCCCTTGAGGAGACCCTCCACTTT; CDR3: CASSPLEETLHF
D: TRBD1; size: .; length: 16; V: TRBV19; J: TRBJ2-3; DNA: TGTGCCAGTAGTGTTGCCGGGACAGGGGTGGTAGATACGCAGTATTTT; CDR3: CASSVAGTGVVDTQYF
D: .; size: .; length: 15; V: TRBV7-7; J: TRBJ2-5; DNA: TGTGCCAGCAGCTTAGTAGGTTCGGGGAAAGAGACCCAGTACTTC; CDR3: CASSLVGSGKETQYF
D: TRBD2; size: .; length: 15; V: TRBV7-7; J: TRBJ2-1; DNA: TGTGCCAGCAGCTTAGATAGCGGGGGGTTAGATGAGCAGTTCTTC; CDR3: CASSLDSGGLDEQFF
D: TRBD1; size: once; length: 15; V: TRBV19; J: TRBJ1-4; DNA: TGTGCCAGTAGTATGGCCGGGACAGGGGATGAAAAACTGTTTTTT; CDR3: CASSMAGTGDEKLFF
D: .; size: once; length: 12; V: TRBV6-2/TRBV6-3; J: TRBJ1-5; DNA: TGTGCCAGCAGTTACAGTGAGCAGCCCCAGCATTTT; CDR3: CASSYSEQPQHF
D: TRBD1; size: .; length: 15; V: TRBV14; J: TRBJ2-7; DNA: TGTGCCAGCAGCCTCGATCGGGACAGATTCTACGAGCAGTACTTC; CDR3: CASSLDRDRFYEQYF
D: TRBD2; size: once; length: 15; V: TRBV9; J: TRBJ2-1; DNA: TGTGCCAGCAGCGTAGGGACTAGCGGGGGGTTTGAGCAGTTCTTC; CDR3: CASSVGTSGGFEQFF
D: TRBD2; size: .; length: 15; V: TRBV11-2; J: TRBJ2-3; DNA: TGTGCCATCCCCGCGGGGGGGGGCGGGGGAGATACGCAGTATTTT; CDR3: CAIPAGGGGGDTQYF
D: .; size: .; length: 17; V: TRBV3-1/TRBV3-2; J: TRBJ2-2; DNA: TGTGCCAGCAGCCAAGACCCGGCCGGGGGGAACACCGGGGAGCTGTTTTTT; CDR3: CASSQDPAGGNTGELFF
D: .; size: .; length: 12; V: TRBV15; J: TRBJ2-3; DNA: TGTGCCACCAGATCAGGGGAAGATACGCAGTATTTT; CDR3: CATRSGEDTQYF
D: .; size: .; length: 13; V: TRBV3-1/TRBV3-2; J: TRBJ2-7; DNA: TGTGCCAGCAGCCAGAGAGGGGACTCCGAGCAGTACTTC; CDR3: CASSQRGDSEQYF
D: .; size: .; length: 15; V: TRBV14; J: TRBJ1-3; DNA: TGTGCCAGCAGCCAAGATTCAGCGTCTGGAAACACCATATATTTT; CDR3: CASSQDSASGNTIYF
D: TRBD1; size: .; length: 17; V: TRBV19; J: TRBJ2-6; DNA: TGTGCCAGTCTACCGGGACAGGGTCTTTTTGGGGCCAACGTCCTGACTTTC; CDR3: CASLPGQGLFGANVLTF
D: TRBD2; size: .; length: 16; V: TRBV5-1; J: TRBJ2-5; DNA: TGCGCCAGCAGCTTGGGGTTAGCGGGGGGCCAAGAGACCCAGTACTTC; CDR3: CASSLGLAGGQETQYF
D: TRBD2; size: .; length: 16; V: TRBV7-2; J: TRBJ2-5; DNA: TGTGCCAGCAGTCGGCAGTCTAGCGGGGGACAAGAGACCCAGTACTTC; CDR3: CASSRQSSGGQETQYF
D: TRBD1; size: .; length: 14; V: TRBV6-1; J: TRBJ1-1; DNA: TGTGCCAGCTCTTTACAGGGGGCGAACACTGAAGCTTTCTTT; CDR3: CASSLQGANTEAFF
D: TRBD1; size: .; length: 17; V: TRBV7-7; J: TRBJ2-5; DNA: TGTGCCAGCAGCTTAGACCGGGACAGCATGTACCAAGAGACCCAGTACTTC; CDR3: CASSLDRDSMYQETQYF
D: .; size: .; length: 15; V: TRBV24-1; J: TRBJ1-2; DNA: TGTGCCACCAGTGACCCCCTCCAGGGGAACTATGGCTACACCTTC; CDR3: CATSDPLQGNYGYTF
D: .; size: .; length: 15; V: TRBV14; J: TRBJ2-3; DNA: TGTGCCAGCAGTAAACTCCCCTCACGCACAGATACGCAGTATTTT; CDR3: CASSKLPSRTDTQYF
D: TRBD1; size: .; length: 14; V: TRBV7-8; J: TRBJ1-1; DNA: TGTGCCAGCAGCGTGGGACAGTCGAACACTGAAGCTTTCTTT; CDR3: CASSVGQSNTEAFF
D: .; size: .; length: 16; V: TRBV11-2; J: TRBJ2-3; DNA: TGTGCCAGCAGCTTGTCGAGTGCGGGGTTCACAGATACGCAGTATTTT; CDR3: CASSLSSAGFTDTQYF
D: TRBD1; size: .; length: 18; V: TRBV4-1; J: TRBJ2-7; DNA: TGCGCCAGCAGCCAACGGACAGGGATGGGCTATATCGGTGGCGAGCAGTACTTC; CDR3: CASSQRTGMGYIGGEQYF
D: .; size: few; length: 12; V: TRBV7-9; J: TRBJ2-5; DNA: TGTGCCAGCAGCCCGTCCCAAGAGACCCAGTACTTC; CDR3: CASSPSQETQYF
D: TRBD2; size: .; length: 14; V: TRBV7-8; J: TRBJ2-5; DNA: TGTGCCAGCAGCTTAGAGCTAGCGGGAGAGACCCAGTACTTC; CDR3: CASSLELAGETQYF
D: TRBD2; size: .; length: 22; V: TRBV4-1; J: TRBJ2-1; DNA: TGCGCCAGCAGCCAAGCCCTTGGGGGGCGACTAGCGGGGGGTCCCAGCAACAATGAGCAGTTCTTC; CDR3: CASSQALGGRLAGGPSNNEQFF
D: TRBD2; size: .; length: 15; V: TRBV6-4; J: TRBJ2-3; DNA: TGTGCCAGCAGTGAGACTAGCGGGGGGTCCGGTACGCAGTATTTT; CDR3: CASSETSGGSGTQYF
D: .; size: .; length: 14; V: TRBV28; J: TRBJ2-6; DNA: TGTGCCAGCGGCCGGGGGACTGGGGCCAACGTCCTGACTTTC; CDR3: CASGRGTGANVLTF
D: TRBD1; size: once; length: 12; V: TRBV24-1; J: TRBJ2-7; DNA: TGTGCCACCCCACAGGGGACCTACGAGCAGTACTTC; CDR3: CATPQGTYEQYF
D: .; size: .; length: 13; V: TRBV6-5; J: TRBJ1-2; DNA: TGTGCCAGCAGTTACGCCGGGTACTATGGCTACACCTTC; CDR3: CASSYAGYYGYTF
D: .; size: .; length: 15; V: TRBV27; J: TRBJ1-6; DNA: TGTGCCAGCAGCATAGGAGAGGGAGGAAACTCACCCCTCCACTTT; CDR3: CASSIGEGGNSPLHF
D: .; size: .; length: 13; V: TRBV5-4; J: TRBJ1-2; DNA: TGTGCCAGCAGCCCGGGGGGTACCCATGGCTACACCTTC; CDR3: CASSPGGTHGYTF
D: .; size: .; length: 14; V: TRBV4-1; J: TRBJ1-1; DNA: TGCGCCAGCAGTCCAGACAGCCTGAACACTGAAGCTTTCTTT; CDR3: CASSPDSLNTEAFF
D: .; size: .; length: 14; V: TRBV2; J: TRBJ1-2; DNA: TGTGCCAGCAGTGAAGGGGGGGGTAACTATGGCTACACCTTC; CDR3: CASSEGGGNYGYTF
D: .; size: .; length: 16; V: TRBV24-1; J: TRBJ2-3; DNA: TGTGCCACCAGTGATTCACCAGCGTTAAGCACAGATACGCAGTATTTT; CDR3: CATSDSPALSTDTQYF
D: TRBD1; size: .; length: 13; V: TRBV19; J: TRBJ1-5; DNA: TGTGCCAGTGAGGACAGGGACTATCAGCCCCAGCATTTT; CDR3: CASEDRDYQPQHF
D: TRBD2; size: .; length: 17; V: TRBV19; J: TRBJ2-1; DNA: TGTGCCAGTAGTACCGTAGCGGGGGGGTCCTCCTACAATGAGCAGTTCTTC; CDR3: CASSTVAGGSSYNEQFF
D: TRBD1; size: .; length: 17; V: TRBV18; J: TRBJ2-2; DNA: TGTGCCAGCTCACCAGACAGGACAGGGATAATTTCCGGGGAGCTGTTTTTT; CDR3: CASSPDRTGIISGELFF
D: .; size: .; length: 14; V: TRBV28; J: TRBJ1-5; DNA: TGTGCCAGCAGTTTAGTCAGTCTCAATCAGCCCCAGCATTTT; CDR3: CASSLVSLNQPQHF
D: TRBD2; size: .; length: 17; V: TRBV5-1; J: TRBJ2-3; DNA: TGCGCCAGCAGCGAAGGGACTAGCGGGGCAAGCACAGATACGCAGTATTTT; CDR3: CASSEGTSGASTDTQYF
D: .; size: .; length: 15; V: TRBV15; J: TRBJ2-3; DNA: TGTGCCACCAGCAGAGCGAAAGCGGGCACAGATACGCAGTATTTT; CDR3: CATSRAKAGTDTQYF
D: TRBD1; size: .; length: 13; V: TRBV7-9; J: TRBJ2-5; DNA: TGTGCCAGCAGCGGCCAGGGGGAAGAGACCCAGTACTTC; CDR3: CASSGQGEETQYF
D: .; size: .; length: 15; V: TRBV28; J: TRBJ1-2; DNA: TGTGCCAGCAGTTTATCTGGGCGGGTCTACTATGGCTACACCTTC; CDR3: CASSLSGRVYYGYTF
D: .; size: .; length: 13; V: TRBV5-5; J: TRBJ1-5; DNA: TGTGCCAGCAGCCCTACTATGAATCAGCCCCAGCATTTT; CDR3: CASSPTMNQPQHF
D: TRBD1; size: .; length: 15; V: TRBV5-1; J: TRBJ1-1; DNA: TGCGCCAGCAGCTTGGCGGGGACAGGGCCCACTGAAGCTTTCTTT; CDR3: CASSLAGTGPTEAFF
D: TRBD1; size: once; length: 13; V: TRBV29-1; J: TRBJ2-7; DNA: TGCAGCGCCCCTCCGGGACAGGGGTCCGAGCAGTACTTC; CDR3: CSAPPGQGSEQYF
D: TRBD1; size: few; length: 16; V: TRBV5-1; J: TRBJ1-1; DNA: TGCGCCAGCAGCTTTGCTGGGACAGCCCTGGGCACTGAAGCTTTCTTT; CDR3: CASSFAGTALGTEAFF
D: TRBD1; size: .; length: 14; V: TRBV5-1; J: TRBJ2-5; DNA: TGCGCCAGCAGCTTGGGGACAGGTGAGGAGACCCAGTACTTC; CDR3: CASSLGTGEETQYF
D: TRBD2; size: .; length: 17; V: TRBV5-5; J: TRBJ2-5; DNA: TGTGCCAGCAGCCCCCGAGGTAGCGGGGGGGCGGTCGAGACCCAGTACTTC; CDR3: CASSPRGSGGAVETQYF
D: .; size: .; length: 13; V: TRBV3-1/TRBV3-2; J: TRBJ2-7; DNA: TGTGCCAGCAGCCATGTATCACGACTAGAGCAGTACTTC; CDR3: CASSHVSRLEQYF
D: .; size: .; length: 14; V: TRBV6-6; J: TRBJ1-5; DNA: TGTGCCAGCAGCCGCAGACAGGGCAATCAGCCCCAGCATTTT; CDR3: CASSRRQGNQPQHF
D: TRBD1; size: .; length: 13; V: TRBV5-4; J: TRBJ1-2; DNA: TGTGCCAGCAGCCCGGACAGGAACTATGGCTACACCTTC; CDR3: CASSPDRNYGYTF